A selection of T cell receptor beta chains follows, all from one sample in a study of T cells in Graves' hyperthyroidism and ophthalmopathy. TCRdb used MiXCR to reprocess the multiplex PCR reads, holding one entry per CDR3 protein. The sample records about 640,000 distinct CDR3 sequences, approximately 15% being singletons. Material: blood. Receptors were obtained from a woman aged 50 to 60 with Graves' ophthalmopathy. Both conserved end residues are part of each CDR3. Each record gives: J gene, clone size, V gene, D gene, CDR3 length, CDR3 protein, CDR3 DNA. D genes are given only for firm matches. Only some rows state a clone size, as once, few, many or a class for expanded clones.

>TRBJ2-1|many|TRBV18|TRBD2|17
CASSPRVGGGSYNEQFF
TGTGCCAGCTCACCAAGGGTAGGCGGGGGCTCCTACAATGAGCAGTTCTTC
>TRBJ1-2|many|TRBV4-3|-|13
CASSQMGSGGYTF
TGCGCCAGCAGCCAGATGGGATCGGGTGGCTACACCTTC
>TRBJ2-2|many|TRBV15|TRBD2|18
CATSRERTGGRRSGELFF
TGTGCCACCAGCAGAGAGAGAACTGGCGGGAGAAGGTCCGGGGAGCTGTTTTTT
>TRBJ2-1|-|TRBV20-1|TRBD2|16
CSASKYGRETNNEQFF
TGCAGTGCTAGCAAGTACGGGCGGGAGACGAACAATGAGCAGTTCTTC
>TRBJ1-1|many|TRBV6-1|-|14
CASTHYLGRSEAFF
TGTGCCAGCACCCACTACCTTGGCCGGTCTGAAGCTTTCTTT
>TRBJ2-3|-|TRBV12-3/TRBV12-4|TRBD2|16
CASSSGLARYTDTQYF
TGTGCCAGCAGTTCGGGACTAGCGCGTTACACAGATACGCAGTATTTT
>TRBJ2-1|many|TRBV5-5|TRBD1|14
CASSGGQATAEQFF
TGTGCCAGCAGCGGTGGACAGGCTACAGCTGAGCAGTTCTTC
>TRBJ1-1|many|TRBV6-1|-|13
CASSTERGARAFF
TGTGCCAGCAGTACGGAGAGGGGGGCGCGGGCTTTCTTT
>TRBJ2-7|many|TRBV29-1|-|12
CSVEEGIGEQYF
TGCAGCGTTGAAGAGGGGATTGGCGAGCAGTACTTC
>TRBJ1-1|few|TRBV24-1|-|15
CATRKTEWMNTEAFF
TGTGCCACCCGTAAAACAGAGTGGATGAACACTGAAGCTTTCTTT
>TRBJ2-7|few|TRBV18|-|14
CASSPGDGGYGQYF
TGTGCCAGCTCACCCGGAGACGGGGGCTACGGGCAGTACTTC
>TRBJ2-1|many|TRBV4-3|-|13
CASSQDPRNEQFF
TGCGCCAGCAGCCAAGATCCCCGCAATGAGCAGTTCTTC
>TRBJ2-7|many|TRBV6-5|TRBD1|15
CASRTGQGNIYEQYF
TGTGCCAGCAGAACAGGACAGGGTAATATCTACGAGCAGTACTTC
>TRBJ2-1|-|TRBV3-1|TRBD2|16
CASSRRLAPITGEQFF
TGTGCCAGCAGCAGAAGACTAGCGCCCATTACAGGGGAGCAGTTCTTC
>TRBJ2-5|many|TRBV11-2|TRBD2|18
CASSSSGLAGKRGETQYF
TGTGCCAGCAGTTCATCGGGACTAGCGGGGAAGAGGGGGGAGACCCAGTACTTC
>TRBJ2-7|few|TRBV6-1|-|15
CASSTLNGSSYEQYF
TGTGCCAGCAGCACCCTGAACGGGAGCTCTTACGAGCAGTACTTC
>TRBJ2-2|many|TRBV5-1|TRBD2|16
CASSVLAGGAGGELFF
TGCGCCAGCAGCGTTCTAGCGGGAGGAGCTGGCGGGGAGCTGTTTTTT
>TRBJ2-7|many|TRBV19|-|15
CASSPQGFPSYEQYF
TGTGCCAGTAGCCCACAGGGCTTCCCCTCCTACGAGCAGTACTTC
>TRBJ1-1|-|TRBV7-9|-|14
CASSSRNGVTEAFF
TGTGCCAGCAGCTCACGAAACGGGGTCACTGAAGCTTTCTTT
>TRBJ1-1|many|TRBV28|-|14
CASSSRQFGTEAFF
TGTGCCAGCAGTTCTCGACAGTTCGGGACTGAAGCTTTCTTT
>TRBJ2-2|many|TRBV5-1|TRBD1|15
CASSLVPGGDGELFF
TGCGCCAGCAGCTTGGTTCCAGGGGGAGACGGGGAGCTGTTTTTT
>TRBJ1-3|-|TRBV27|-|17
CASSLTRARVFGNTIYF
TGTGCCAGCAGTTTAACAAGGGCTAGGGTTTTCGGAAACACCATATATTTT
>TRBJ2-7|-|TRBV6-5|TRBD2|16
CVSSYPGLADTYEQYF
TGTGTCAGCAGTTACCCGGGACTAGCGGACACCTACGAGCAGTACTTC
>TRBJ2-2|few|TRBV19|-|15
CASSIFRSATGELFF
TGTGCCAGTAGTATCTTCAGGTCGGCCACCGGGGAGCTGTTTTTT
>TRBJ2-1|-|TRBV14|-|14
CASSQVQSYNEQFF
TGTGCCAGCAGCCAAGTTCAGTCCTACAATGAGCAGTTCTTC
>TRBJ2-6|few|TRBV19|-|16
CASSIGSLTGANVLTF
TGTGCCAGTAGTATTGGGAGTCTGACTGGGGCCAACGTCCTGACTTTC
>TRBJ2-1|few|TRBV12-3/TRBV12-4|TRBD2|14
CASSLGGSKNEQFF
TGTGCCAGCAGTTTAGGCGGGAGTAAGAATGAGCAGTTCTTC
>TRBJ2-2|many|TRBV30|-|11
CAWSPSGELFF
TGTGCCTGGAGTCCCAGTGGGGAGCTGTTTTTT
>TRBJ2-1|-|TRBV27|-|14
CASSVRAPYNEQFF
TGTGCCAGCAGCGTTCGGGCCCCCTACAATGAGCAGTTCTTC
>TRBJ2-7|few|TRBV9|-|14
CASSVDQHPYEQYF
TGTGCCAGCAGCGTAGACCAGCATCCCTACGAGCAGTACTTC
>TRBJ1-5|few|TRBV28|-|14
CASSLGAGYQPQHF
TGTGCCAGCAGTTTGGGGGCAGGGTATCAGCCCCAGCATTTT
>TRBJ2-2|few|TRBV10-3|TRBD1|14
CASRKGADTGELFF
TGTGCCTCCAGAAAGGGGGCGGACACCGGGGAGCTGTTTTTT
>TRBJ2-4|-|TRBV5-1|-|16
CASSLLGTPAKNIQYF
TGCGCCAGCAGCTTGTTAGGGACTCCAGCCAAAAACATTCAGTACTTC
>TRBJ1-6|many|TRBV29-1|TRBD1|14
CSAKTTGANSPLHF
TGCAGCGCTAAGACGACAGGGGCAAATTCACCCCTCCACTTT
>TRBJ2-3|-|TRBV29-1|-|13
CSGGTGVSDTQYF
TGCAGCGGGGGGACGGGAGTATCAGATACGCAGTATTTT
>TRBJ2-5|-|TRBV30|-|11
CAWSELETQYF
TGTGCCTGGAGTGAGTTGGAGACCCAGTACTTC
>TRBJ1-2|-|TRBV5-1|-|13
CASSFTANYGYTF
TGCGCCAGCAGCTTTACAGCTAACTATGGCTACACCTTC
>TRBJ2-1|many|TRBV20-1|TRBD1|15
CSARDDREVYNEQFF
TGCAGTGCTAGAGACGACAGGGAAGTTTACAATGAGCAGTTCTTC
>TRBJ1-6|many|TRBV10-3|-|15
CAISESVGQITPLHF
TGTGCCATCAGTGAGTCGGTAGGACAGATTACACCCCTCCACTTT